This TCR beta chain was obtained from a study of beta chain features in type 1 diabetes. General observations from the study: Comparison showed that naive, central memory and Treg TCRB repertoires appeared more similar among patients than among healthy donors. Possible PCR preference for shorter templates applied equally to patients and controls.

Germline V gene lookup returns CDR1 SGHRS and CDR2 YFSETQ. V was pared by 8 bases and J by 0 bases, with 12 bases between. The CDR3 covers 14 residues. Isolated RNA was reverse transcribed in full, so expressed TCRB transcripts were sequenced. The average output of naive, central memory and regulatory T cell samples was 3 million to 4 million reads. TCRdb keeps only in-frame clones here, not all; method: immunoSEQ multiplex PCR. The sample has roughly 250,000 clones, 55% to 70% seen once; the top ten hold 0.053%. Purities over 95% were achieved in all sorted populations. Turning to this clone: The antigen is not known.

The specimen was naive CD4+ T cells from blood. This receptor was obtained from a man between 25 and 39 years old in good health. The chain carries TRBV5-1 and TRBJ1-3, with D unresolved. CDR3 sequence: CASRFGDSGNTIYF. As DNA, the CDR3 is TGCGCCAGTAGGTTTGGGGACTCTGGAAACACCATATATTTT.